This T cell receptor (beta chain) was found in a study of cytomegalovirus exposure and HLA in healthy donors. Study-level results: Relative to the roughly 700-donor mean, N-insertions were reportedly fewer in an Asian-associated ancestry cluster in a later analysis.

Germline V gene data show CDR1 as SGHDT and CDR2 as YYEEEE. This CDR3 comprises 17 residues. The ends were cut back, 4 bases at V and 2 bases at J, with 22 bases in the middle. This clone was seen a few times. Its antigen is still unknown. The study ran its PCR with 60 Vbeta and 13 Jbeta primers. Original processing methods: An analysis that came later counted tens of millions of unique TCR beta chains, 10 million to 11 million shared. Profiled with immunoSEQ multiplex PCR; TCRdb holds only in-frame clones, not every one. Clone size and the V and J calls come from that table; the DNA yielded D and trimming. This table holds some 140,000 clones, around 83% found once.

The sample taken for sequencing was PBMCs. The clonotype comes from a male donor in good health and CMV-seropositive. The chain recombines TRBV5-6 with TRBJ2-7; D is possibly TRBD2 (5 bases). CDR3 bases: TGTGCCAGCAGCCCGTCAGTTGGGTGGGAGAATCCCTACGAGCAGTACTTC. It is translated as CASSPSVGWENPYEQYF.